This TCR beta chain was sequenced in a study of cytotoxic CD8 clonotypes in ibrutinib-treated CLL. Looking at the study overall: With a range of 6 to 36, the median treatment time before response samples were taken was roughly twelve months. A mean of around 260,000 productive templates and over 75,000 productive rearrangements was obtained per sample.

CDR1 is SNHLY, CDR2 FYNNEI, per germline. Trimming cost V 7 bases and J 3 bases; bases outside gene matches: 7. The CDR3 extends over 15 amino acids. The method was immunoSEQ multiplex PCR; TCRdb's version includes in-frame clones alone and lacks a portion of them. Among just over 200,000 clones, 79% were seen once, and the ten largest hold around 10%. This TCR came from a human donor with chronic lymphocytic leukemia. The specimen comprised PBMCs, sampled after 12 months of ibrutinib treatment. The chain uses TRBV2 and TRBJ2-5, with 11 bases identical to TRBD2. The CDR3: CASTRELAGEETQYF. The CDR3 DNA sequence: TGTGCCAGCACGCGCGAACTAGCGGGGGAAGAGACCCAGTACTTC.